This T cell receptor (beta chain) derives from a study of human T cells and chemical hapten exposure. Whole-study context: Among samples, TCR yields varied mainly because of small differences in pooled library volume.

CDR1 is SGHRS, CDR2 YFSETQ, per germline. Trimming took off 1 base at V and 5 bases at J, with 15 bases between the two ends. This CDR3 comprises 16 residues. Blood, whole and unfractionated, served as the source for total RNA extraction. The library tagged individual cDNA molecules with unique molecular identifiers. Methods used by the authors: Sequenced samples showed a median of around 93,000 TCRs each, with counts running from about 20,000 to 690,000. TCRdb processed the 5' RACE reads anew with MiXCR; each CDR3 protein has one entry. In this record, the V and J calls reflect TCRdb's handling and not the investigators' own analysis. The table has around 140,000 distinct CDR3 sequences, around 4.4% seen once. Study-wide results and caveats: Counts of TCRs above 1 in 1000 frequency stayed unchanged with DPC sensitization.

This clonotype was seen ten or more times. Antigen specificity is unknown. The J gene is TRBJ2-2, the V gene TRBV5-1; a weak D match, TRBD1 (6 bases). This sequence originates from a female donor in good health. The chain's CDR3 is CASSLSGAVGTGELFF. CDR3 DNA sequence: TGCGCCAGCAGCTTGTCAGGGGCAGTGGGGACCGGGGAGCTGTTTTTT.